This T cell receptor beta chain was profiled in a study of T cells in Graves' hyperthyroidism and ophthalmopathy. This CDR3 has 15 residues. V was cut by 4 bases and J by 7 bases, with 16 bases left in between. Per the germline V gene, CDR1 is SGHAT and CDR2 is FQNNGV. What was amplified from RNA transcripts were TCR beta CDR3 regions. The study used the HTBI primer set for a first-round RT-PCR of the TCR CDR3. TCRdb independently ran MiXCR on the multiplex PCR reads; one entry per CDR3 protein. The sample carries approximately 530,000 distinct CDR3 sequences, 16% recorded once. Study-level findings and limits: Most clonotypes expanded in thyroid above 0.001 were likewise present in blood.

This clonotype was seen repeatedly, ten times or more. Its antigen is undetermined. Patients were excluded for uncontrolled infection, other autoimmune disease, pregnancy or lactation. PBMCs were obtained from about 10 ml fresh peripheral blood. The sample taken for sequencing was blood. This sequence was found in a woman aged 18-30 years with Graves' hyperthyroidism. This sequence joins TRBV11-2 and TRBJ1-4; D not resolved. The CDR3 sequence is CASSSNVGRLEKLFF. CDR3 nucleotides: TGTGCCAGCAGCTCCAATGTGGGGAGGCTTGAAAAACTGTTTTTT. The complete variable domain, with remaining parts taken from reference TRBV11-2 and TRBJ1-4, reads EAGVAQSPRYKIIEKRQSVAFWCNPISGHATLYWYQQILGQGPKLLIQFQNNGVVDDSQLPKDRFSAERLKGVDSTLKIQPAKLEDSAVYLCASSSNVGRLEKLFFGSGTQLSVL.